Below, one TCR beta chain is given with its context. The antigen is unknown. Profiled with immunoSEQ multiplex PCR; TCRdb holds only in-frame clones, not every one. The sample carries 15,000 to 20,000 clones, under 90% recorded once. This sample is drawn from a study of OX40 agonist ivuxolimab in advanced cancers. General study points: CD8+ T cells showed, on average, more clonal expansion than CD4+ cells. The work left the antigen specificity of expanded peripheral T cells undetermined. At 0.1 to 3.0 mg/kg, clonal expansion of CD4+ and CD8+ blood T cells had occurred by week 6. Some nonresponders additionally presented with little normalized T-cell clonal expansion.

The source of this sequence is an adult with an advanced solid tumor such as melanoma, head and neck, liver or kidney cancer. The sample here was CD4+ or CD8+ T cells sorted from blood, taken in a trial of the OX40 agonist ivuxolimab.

The DNA of the CDR3 is TGTGCCTGGACTTTCTCTGGAAACACCATATATTTT. The encoded protein is CAWTFSGNTIYF. This chain uses TRBV30 with TRBJ1-3; D ambiguous. V shed 4 bases and J shed 0 bases, with 4 bases lying between them. Germline V gene data show CDR1 as GTSNPN and CDR2 as SVGIG (reference sequence). CDR3 length: 12 amino acids.